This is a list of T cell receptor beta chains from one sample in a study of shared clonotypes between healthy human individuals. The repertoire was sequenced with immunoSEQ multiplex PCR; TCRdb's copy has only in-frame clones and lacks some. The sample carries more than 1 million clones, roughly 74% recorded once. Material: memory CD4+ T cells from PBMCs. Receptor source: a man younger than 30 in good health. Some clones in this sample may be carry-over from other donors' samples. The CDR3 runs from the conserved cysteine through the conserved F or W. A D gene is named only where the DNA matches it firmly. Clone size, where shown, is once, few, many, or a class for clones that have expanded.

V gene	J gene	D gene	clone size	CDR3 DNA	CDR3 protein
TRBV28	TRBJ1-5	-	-	TGTGCCAGCAGTCCAATTTATCAGCCCCAGCATTTT	CASSPIYQPQHF
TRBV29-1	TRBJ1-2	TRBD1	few	TGCAGCGTTGCTTCCCGACAGGGCGACGATGGCTACACCTTC	CSVASRQGDDGYTF
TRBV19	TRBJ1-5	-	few	TGTGCCAGTAACCCCGAAGGCCATAGCAATCAGCCCCAGCATTTT	CASNPEGHSNQPQHF
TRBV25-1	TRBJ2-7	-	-	TGTGCCAGCAGTGACGTACAGGGCCGCTACGAGCAGTACTTC	CASSDVQGRYEQYF
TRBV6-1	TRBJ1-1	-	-	TGTGCCAGCAGTTCCCTCTGGGGGGAGGGAGCTTTCTTT	CASSSLWGEGAFF
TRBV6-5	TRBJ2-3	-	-	TGTGCCAGCCAAAATACGGTTGATACGCAGTATTTT	CASQNTVDTQYF
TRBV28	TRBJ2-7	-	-	TGTGCCAGCAGTTTAGTAGGCCCGGTCGAGCAGTACTTC	CASSLVGPVEQYF
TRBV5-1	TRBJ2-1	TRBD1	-	TGCGCCAGCAGCCTGGGACAGGGGGGCAATGAGCAGTTCTTC	CASSLGQGGNEQFF
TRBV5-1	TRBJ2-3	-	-	TGCGCCAGCAGCTTCGTGGGCAGAAACACAGATACGCAGTATTTT	CASSFVGRNTDTQYF
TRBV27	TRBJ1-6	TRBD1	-	TGTGCCAGCAGTTTATCGCTATTCTCGGGGGACAGGGATTCACCCCTCCACTTT	CASSLSLFSGDRDSPLHF
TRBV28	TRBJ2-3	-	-	TGTAGGGTCGGGGGCGGAGATACGCAGTATTTT	CRVGGGDTQYF
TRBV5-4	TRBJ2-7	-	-	TGTGCCAGCAGCCCCAGGGGAGGCTACGAGCAGTACTTC	CASSPRGGYEQYF
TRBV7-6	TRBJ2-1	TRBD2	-	TGTGCCAGCAGCTTAGTGCGGGAGGAGGGTTGGGGCAATGAGCAGTTCTTC	CASSLVREEGWGNEQFF
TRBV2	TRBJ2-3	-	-	TGTGCCAGCAGTGAAGCATTTAGGACGAGATCTAGCACAGATACGCAGTATTTT	CASSEAFRTRSSTDTQYF
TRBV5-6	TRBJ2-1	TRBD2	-	TGTGCCAGCAGCTTTGGGGTACGTCGGACTAGCGGGTACAATGAGCAGTTCTTC	CASSFGVRRTSGYNEQFF
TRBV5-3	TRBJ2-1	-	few	TGTGCCAGAAGGCCGGGTGGACCCCACTCCTACAATGAGCAGTTCTTC	CARRPGGPHSYNEQFF
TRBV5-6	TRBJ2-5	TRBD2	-	TGTGCCAGCAGCGAATTTTGGCTAGCGGGAGGGGGTGAGACCCAGTACTTC	CASSEFWLAGGGETQYF
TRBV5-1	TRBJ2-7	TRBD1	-	TGCGCCAGCAGCTTGGCTCCGGTAGGGGGCGGTTACGAGCAGTACTTC	CASSLAPVGGGYEQYF
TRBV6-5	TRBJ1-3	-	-	TGTGCCAGCAGTTCCTCTGACACCTACTCTGGAAACACCATATATTTT	CASSSSDTYSGNTIYF
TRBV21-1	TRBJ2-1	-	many	TGTGCCAGCAGCTCTCGACCCCATTACAATGAGCAGTTCTTC	CASSSRPHYNEQFF
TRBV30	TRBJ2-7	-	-	TGTGCCTGGAGCCGTTTCCGGGACCAATCCTACGAGCAGTACTTC	CAWSRFRDQSYEQYF
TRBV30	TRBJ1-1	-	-	TGTGCCTGGAGCCCCATTGGTACTAATGAAGCTTTCTTT	CAWSPIGTNEAFF
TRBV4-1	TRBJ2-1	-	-	TGCGCCAGCAGCCCCAACCTCTTAGTCAATGAGCAGTTCTTC	CASSPNLLVNEQFF
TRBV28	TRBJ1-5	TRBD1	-	TGTGCCAGCAGTTCTTCAGGGGGAGGGCAGCCCCAGCATTTT	CASSSSGGGQPQHF
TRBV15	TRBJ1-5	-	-	TGTGCCACCAGCAGAGAGCGTGGCCAGCCCCAGCATTTT	CATSRERGQPQHF
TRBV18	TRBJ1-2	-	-	TGTGCCAGCTCACCTACAGGAAGTCTACCAGGACCCTATGGCTACACCTTC	CASSPTGSLPGPYGYTF
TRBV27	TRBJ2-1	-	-	TGTGCCAGCAGTTTCCTAGGTGAGCAGTTCTTC	CASSFLGEQFF
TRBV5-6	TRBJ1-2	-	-	TGTGCCAGCAGCTTCTACACAGCTGGCTACACCTTC	CASSFYTAGYTF
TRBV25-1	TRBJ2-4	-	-	TGTGCCAGCAGTGAACAGGGAAAAGCCAAAAACATTCAGTACTTC	CASSEQGKAKNIQYF
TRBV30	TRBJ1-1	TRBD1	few	TGTGCCTGGAGCACAGGGGACACTGAAGCTTTCTTT	CAWSTGDTEAFF
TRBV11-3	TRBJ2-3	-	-	TGTGCCAGCAGCTTAGTTCTAGGCCCGCAGTATTTT	CASSLVLGPQYF
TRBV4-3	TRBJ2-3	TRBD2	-	TGCGCCAGCAGCCACGGACCCCCCGGGACTAGTACAGATACGCAGTATTTT	CASSHGPPGTSTDTQYF
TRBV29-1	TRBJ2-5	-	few	TGCAGCGCGGCTCTGTACCAAGAGACCCAGTACTTC	CSAALYQETQYF
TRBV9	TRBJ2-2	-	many	TGTGCCAGCAGCCTTGGGGATAGTTTTTCCGGGGAGCTGTTTTTT	CASSLGDSFSGELFF
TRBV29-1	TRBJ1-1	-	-	TGCAGCGCGACCATACAGGGAATCCGTCGCGCTGAAGCTTTCTTT	CSATIQGIRRAEAFF
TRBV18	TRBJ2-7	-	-	TGTGCCAGCTCAGGGGACGGAGGTCCCTACGAGCAGTACTTC	CASSGDGGPYEQYF
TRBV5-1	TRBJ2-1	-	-	TGCGCCAGCAGTTCCCTAGGTTACAATGAGCAGTTCTTC	CASSSLGYNEQFF
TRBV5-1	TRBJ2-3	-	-	TGCGCCAGCAGCAGGGGAGGGGGGAGTGCCCCCACAGATACGCAGTATTTT	CASSRGGGSAPTDTQYF
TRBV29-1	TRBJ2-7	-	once	TGCAGCGTTGAAGCGCAGGGGAACTCCTACGAGCAGTACTTC	CSVEAQGNSYEQYF
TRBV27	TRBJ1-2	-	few	TGTGCCAGCAGTATCCGACCGGGACCGACCCCTTCCTACACCTTC	CASSIRPGPTPSYTF
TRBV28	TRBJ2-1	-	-	TGTGCCAGCAGTTTAACCGAGCACGAGCAGTTCTTC	CASSLTEHEQFF
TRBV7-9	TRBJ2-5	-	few	TGTGCCAGCAGCTTAGCGCTGGGGTGGGGAGAAGAGACCCAGTACTTC	CASSLALGWGEETQYF
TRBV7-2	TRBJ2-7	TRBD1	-	TGTGCCAGCAGCTCGAACAGGGGCAACGAGCAGTACTTC	CASSSNRGNEQYF
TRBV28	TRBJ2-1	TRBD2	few	TGTGCCAGCACAGTAGCGGGAGTTTTCGGTGAGCAGTTCTTC	CASTVAGVFGEQFF
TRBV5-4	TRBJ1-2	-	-	TGTGCCAGCAGCTGGGACCGCGGAAACTATGGCTACACCTTC	CASSWDRGNYGYTF
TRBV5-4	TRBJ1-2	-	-	TGTGCCAGCAGCTTGGTTCGGGACCATGGCTACACCTTC	CASSLVRDHGYTF
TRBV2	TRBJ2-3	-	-	TGTGCCAGCATGACGGGACTCACAGATACGCAGTATTTT	CASMTGLTDTQYF
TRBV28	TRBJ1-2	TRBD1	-	TGTGCCAGCCTTGCAGAAGGACAGGGGGCTGGCTACACCTTC	CASLAEGQGAGYTF
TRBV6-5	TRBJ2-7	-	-	TGTGCCAGCAGTTACAACAGATACGAGCAGTACTTC	CASSYNRYEQYF
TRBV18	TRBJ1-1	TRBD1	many	TGTGCCAGCTCACCAGGACAGGGCCGCGGGAACACTGAAGCTTTCTTT	CASSPGQGRGNTEAFF
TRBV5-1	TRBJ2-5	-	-	TGCGCCAGCAGCTTGGGACAAGTACGAGAGACCCAGTACTTC	CASSLGQVRETQYF
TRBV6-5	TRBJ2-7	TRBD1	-	TGTGCCAGCAGTACTCAGACAGGGGTCAAAGAGCAGTACTTC	CASSTQTGVKEQYF
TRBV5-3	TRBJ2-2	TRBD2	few	TGTGCCAGAAGCCGGACTAGCGGGGAAAACACCGGGGAGCTGTTTTTT	CARSRTSGENTGELFF
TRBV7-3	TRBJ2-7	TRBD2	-	TGTGCCAGCAGCTCGGGGGGCTCCTACGAGCAGTACTTC	CASSSGGSYEQYF
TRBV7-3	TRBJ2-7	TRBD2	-	TGTGCCAGCAGCTTAAGCGGGGGCTACGAGCAGTACTTC	CASSLSGGYEQYF
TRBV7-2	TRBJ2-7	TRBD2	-	TGTGCCAGCAGTTTTCTAGCGGGCTCACAAGGCGGGGAGCAGTACTTC	CASSFLAGSQGGEQYF
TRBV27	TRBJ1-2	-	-	TGTGCCAGCAGTCCAACCACCACCGTTCCCAACTATGGCTACACCTTC	CASSPTTTVPNYGYTF